In its sample, the clone carrying this T cell receptor beta chain was seen once. This entry belongs to a study of CD4 and CD8 cells across lung adenocarcinoma regions. Localized lung adenocarcinoma, a non-small cell lung cancer, affected the donors. TCRdb re-derived calls from the PCR reads in MiXCR, one entry per CDR3 protein. The sample lists over 3,000 distinct CDR3 sequences, roughly two thirds occurring once. The CDR3 covers 15 residues. V was clipped by 3 bases and J by 7 bases; unmatched bases: 5. The germline V gene has CDR1 MNHEY and CDR2 SMNVEV (reference sequence). The V and J genes are TRBV27 and TRBJ2-3, with 12 bases matching TRBD2. The clonotype was recovered from a female donor with lung adenocarcinoma. The CD4 and CD8 labels of this study may be unreliable. Sequencing input: CD8+ T cells from the margin of a lung tumor. The CDR3 DNA is TGTGCCAGCAGTTTGTGGGGACTAGCGGGTTATACGCAGTATTTT. This translates into CASSLWGLAGYTQYF.